This T cell receptor (beta chain) was recorded in a study of shared clonotypes between healthy human individuals (dated by TCRdb to the early 2020s). Context from the whole study: A few men and a couple of women, aged 18 to 49 years, made up the cohort. For each donor, CD4 naive and CD4 memory were each given three plates, CD8 naive was given two plates, and CD8 memory was given one plate. The study deeply sequenced blood TCR repertoires of about 5 healthy adults to estimate repertoire size and the extent of clonotype sharing between individuals. Different laboratories and diverse techniques were used to prepare libraries and sequence TCR repertoires, to increase sequencing depth and limit assay-specific biases. Per donor, leukapheresis produced somewhere between about 0.94 and 9 billion PBMCs.

Using the deep immunoSEQ assay, TCR CDR3 regions were amplified from genomic DNA by multiplex PCR. Genomic DNA extracted from each cell subset was distributed evenly over all wells of several immunoSEQ 96-well plates, and each plate served as one replicate. For sorted subsets, 150 to 250 ng genomic DNA, equal to 30,000 to 35,000 T cell genomes, was loaded into each replicate PCR. The purified libraries were quantified using a Qubit 3.0 fluorometer, sized with a Bioanalyzer 2100, and then quantified again using the KAPA Library Quantification kit. Every immunoSEQ 96-well plate was sequenced on a separate single-read 150-cycle Illumina NextSeq 550 flow cell. Per the original workflow: Because the immunoSEQ output included only junctional sequences and no quality scores, the filtering could not be the same as the filtering used for full-length reads. Sequences were annotated with PyIR, a Python wrapper for IgBLAST v1.9, using IMGT germline references to assign V/J genes and CDR3. Reads were filtered out if the reads had weak V/J assignments (E-value above 1e-6), no CDR3, stop codons, out-of-frame junctions, or ambiguous translated residues. V3J clonotypes were defined as sequences sharing an identical inferred V gene, J gene, and CDR3 amino acid sequence. Percentage overlap between repertoires was computed as shared unique clonotypes divided by the size of the smaller repertoire. Repertoire richness was assessed with RTK rarefaction, the Chao1 estimator, and Recon v2.1 estimates of unobserved clonotypes. OLGA was used to compute generation probabilities for all TCRbeta clonotypes that the gDNA method yielded from a few donors. TCRdb stores this immuneACCESS table with in-frame sequences only. Part of the clones is absent; in the studies checked, under half of the shortfall reflects unresolved V genes, and no reason is known for the rest. The DNA gave D and trimming, while V, J and clone size come from that table. Within this sample are 1.5 million to 2.5 million clones, with about 95% of them counted one time only. The top ten constitute more than 0.9% of the sample.

General findings and caveats noted by the study authors: Compared with non-shared clonotypes, clonotypes shared by all four sorted-subset donors had higher generation probabilities. Based on pairwise subsampling, the degree of clonotype sharing among donors was expected to be affected by sequencing depth. The small number of donors limited the genetic and exposure-history diversity represented. Rarefaction of sorted-subset datasets indicated incomplete sequencing despite the large sequencing depth. Only blood was sampled, and tissue TCR repertoires likely differ from those in blood. Naive subsets generally had larger estimated clonotype richness than memory subsets did. About 5% of naive CD4, 3% to 4% of naive CD8, approximately 2% of memory CD4, and 0.4% of memory CD8 clonotypes were shared across several donors.

For the CD8 naive samples, CD45RO-negative cells were positively selected for CCR7, yielding a CD45RA+CCR7+ population from which TemRA cells were excluded. The donors were healthy, HIV-negative adults with no recently reported acute infections or vaccinations. All donors were Caucasian adults living in Nashville, Tennessee, USA. After blood collection by leukapheresis, PBMCs were isolated using Ficoll-Histopaque density gradient centrifugation and then cryopreserved in the vapor phase of liquid nitrogen. Analytical flow cytometry was used to check the purity and quantity of every magnetically sorted T cell population. Genomic DNA was isolated from each sorted fraction and quantified by UV absorbance on a Nanodrop 2000c. Spanning cysteine to phenylalanine, the CDR3 consists of 14 amino acids. Only CDR3 DNA remains: 42 bases, in frame from the first base. The trim is 1 base for V and 3 bases for J, with a gap of 10 bases between the germline ends. The germline V gene (reference sequence) gives CDR1 as LNHDA and CDR2 as SQIVND.

About this clone: No cognate antigen has been identified for it. Nothing much larger sits one base from this clone, and base qualities are not available.

The TCR sequence derives from a man aged 18 to 35 in good health. The V and J segments used are TRBV19 and TRBJ2-7; a tentative D match to TRBD2 spans 6 bases. Sequencing used naive CD8+ T cells sorted from blood. The cell subset or site label corresponds to: CD45RA+CCR7+. The DNA sequence is as follows: TGTGCCAGTAGTATAGGGGGACTTTACTACGAGCAGTACTTC. It codes for CASSIGGLYYEQYF.